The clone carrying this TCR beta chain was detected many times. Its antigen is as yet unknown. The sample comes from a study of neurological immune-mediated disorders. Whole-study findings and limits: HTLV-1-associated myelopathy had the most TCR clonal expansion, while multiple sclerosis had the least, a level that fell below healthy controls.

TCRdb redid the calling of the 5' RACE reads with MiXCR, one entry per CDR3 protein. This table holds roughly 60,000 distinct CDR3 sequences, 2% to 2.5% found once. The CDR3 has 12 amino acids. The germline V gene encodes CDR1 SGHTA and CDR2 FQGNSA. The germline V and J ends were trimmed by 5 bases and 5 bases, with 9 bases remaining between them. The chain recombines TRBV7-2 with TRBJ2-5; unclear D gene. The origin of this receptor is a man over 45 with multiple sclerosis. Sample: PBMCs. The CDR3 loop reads CASSPPSETQYF. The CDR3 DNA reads TGTGCCAGCAGCCCCCCTTCGGAGACCCAGTACTTC.